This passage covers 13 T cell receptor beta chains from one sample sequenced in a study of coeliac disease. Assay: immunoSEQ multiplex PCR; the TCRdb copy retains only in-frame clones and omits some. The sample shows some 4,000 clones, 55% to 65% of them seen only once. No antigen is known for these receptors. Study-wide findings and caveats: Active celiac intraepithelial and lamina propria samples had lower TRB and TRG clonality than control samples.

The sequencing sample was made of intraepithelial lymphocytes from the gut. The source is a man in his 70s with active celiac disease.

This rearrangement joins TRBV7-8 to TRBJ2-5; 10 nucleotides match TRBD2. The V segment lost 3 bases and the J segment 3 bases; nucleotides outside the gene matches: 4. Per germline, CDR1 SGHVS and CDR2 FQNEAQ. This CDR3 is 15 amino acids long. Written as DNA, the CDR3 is TGTGCCAGCAGCTTCTTAGCGGGGGGCAAAGAGACCCAGTACTTC. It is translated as CASSFLAGGKETQYF.

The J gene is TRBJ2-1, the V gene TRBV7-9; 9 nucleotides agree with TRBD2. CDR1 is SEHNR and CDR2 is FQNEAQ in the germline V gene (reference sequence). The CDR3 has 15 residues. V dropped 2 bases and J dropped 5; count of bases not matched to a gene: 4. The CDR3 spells CASSLSLAGNNEQFF. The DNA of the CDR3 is TGTGCCAGCAGCTTAAGCCTAGCGGGAAACAATGAGCAGTTCTTC.

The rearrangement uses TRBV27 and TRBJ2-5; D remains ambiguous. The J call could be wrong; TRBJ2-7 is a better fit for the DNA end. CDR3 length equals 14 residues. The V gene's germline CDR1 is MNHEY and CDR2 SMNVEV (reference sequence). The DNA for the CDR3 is TGTGCCAGCAGTTTAAGCCGGAGCTCCTACGAGCAGTACTTC. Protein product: CASSLSRSSYEQYF.

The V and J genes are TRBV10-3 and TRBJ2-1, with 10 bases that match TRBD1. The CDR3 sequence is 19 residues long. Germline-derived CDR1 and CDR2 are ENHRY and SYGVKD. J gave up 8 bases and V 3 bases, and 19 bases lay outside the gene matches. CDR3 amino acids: CAISDSSGRTGGRIHEQFF. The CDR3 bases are TGTGCCATCAGTGATTCGTCAGGGAGGACAGGGGGTCGAATTCATGAGCAGTTCTTC.

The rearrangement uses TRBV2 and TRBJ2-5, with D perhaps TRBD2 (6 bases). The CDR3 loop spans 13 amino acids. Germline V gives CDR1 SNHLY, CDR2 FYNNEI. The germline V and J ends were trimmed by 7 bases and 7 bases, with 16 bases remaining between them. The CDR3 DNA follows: TGTGCCAGCACCGCGGGGAGAGTTGGGACCCAGTACTTC. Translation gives CASTAGRVGTQYF.

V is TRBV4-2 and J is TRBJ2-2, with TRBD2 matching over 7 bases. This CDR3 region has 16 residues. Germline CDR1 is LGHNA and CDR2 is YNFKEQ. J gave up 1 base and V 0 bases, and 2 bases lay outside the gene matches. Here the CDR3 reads CASSQESGGNTGELFF. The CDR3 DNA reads TGTGCCAGCAGCCAAGAGTCGGGGGGGAACACCGGGGAGCTGTTTTTT.

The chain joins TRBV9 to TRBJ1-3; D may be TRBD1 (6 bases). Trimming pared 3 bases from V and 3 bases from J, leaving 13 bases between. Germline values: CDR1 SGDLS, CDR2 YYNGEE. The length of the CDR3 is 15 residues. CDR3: CASSAGDTGGNTIYF. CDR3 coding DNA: TGTGCCAGCAGCGCCGGGGACACAGGTGGAAACACCATATATTTT.

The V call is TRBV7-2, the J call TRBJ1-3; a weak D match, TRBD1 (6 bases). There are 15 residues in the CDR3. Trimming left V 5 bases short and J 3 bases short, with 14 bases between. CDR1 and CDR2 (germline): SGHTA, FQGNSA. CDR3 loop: CASSTSGGRGNTIYF. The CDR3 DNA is TGTGCCAGCAGCACCTCGGGGGGGCGTGGAAACACCATATATTTT. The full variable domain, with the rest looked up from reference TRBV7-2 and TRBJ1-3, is GAGVSQSPSNKVTEKGKDVELRCDPISGHTALYWYRQSLGQGLEFLIYFQGNSAPDKSGLPSDRFSAERTGGSVSTLTIQRTQQEDSAVYLCASSTSGGRGNTIYFGEGSWLTVV.

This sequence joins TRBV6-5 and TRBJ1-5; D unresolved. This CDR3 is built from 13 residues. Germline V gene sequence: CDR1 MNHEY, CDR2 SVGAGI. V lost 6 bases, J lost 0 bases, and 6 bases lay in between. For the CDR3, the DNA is TGTGCCAGCAGCACAGCTAGCAATCAGCCCCAGCATTTT. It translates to CASSTASNQPQHF.

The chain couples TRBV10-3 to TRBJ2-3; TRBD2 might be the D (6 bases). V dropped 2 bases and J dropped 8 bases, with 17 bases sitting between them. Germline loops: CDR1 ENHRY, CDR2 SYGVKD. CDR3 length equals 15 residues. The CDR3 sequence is CAISELAKGLGTQYF. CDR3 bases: TGTGCCATCAGTGAGCTAGCGAAGGGTCTTGGTACGCAGTATTTT.

This CDR3 reads CASSPRSGANTGELFF. CDR3 nucleotides: TGTGCCAGCTCACCACGTAGCGGGGCGAACACCGGGGAGCTGTTTTTT. The chain couples TRBV18 to TRBJ2-2; 8 bases fit TRBD2. Germline V CDR1 and CDR2: KGHSH, LQKENI. This CDR3 has 16 amino acids. With 1 base clipped from V and 0 bases from J, the junction kept 1 base outside the gene matches.

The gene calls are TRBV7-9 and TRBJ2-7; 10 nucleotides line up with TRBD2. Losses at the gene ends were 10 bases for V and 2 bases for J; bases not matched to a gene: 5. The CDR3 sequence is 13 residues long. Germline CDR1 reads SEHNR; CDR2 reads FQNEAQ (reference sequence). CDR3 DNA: TGTGCCACCGGGACTAGCGAAACCTACGAGCAGTACTTC. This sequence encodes CATGTSETYEQYF.

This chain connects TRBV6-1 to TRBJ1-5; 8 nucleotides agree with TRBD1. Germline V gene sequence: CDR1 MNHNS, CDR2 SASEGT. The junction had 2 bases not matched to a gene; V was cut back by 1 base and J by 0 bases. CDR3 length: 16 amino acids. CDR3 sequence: CASSEGQGYSNQPQHF. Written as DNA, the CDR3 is TGTGCCAGCAGTGAAGGACAGGGGTATAGCAATCAGCCCCAGCATTTT.